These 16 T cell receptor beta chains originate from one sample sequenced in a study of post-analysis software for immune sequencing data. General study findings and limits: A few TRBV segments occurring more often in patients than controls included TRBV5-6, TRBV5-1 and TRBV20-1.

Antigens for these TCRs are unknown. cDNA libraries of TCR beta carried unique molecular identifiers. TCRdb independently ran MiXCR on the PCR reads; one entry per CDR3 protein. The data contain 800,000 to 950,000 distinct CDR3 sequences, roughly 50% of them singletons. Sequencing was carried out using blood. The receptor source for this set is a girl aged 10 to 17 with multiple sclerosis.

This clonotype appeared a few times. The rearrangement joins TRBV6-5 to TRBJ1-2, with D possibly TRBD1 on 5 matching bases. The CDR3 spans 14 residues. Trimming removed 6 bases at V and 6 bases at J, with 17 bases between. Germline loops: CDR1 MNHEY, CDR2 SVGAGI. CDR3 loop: CASRGPWQGHGYTF. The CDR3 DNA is TGTGCCAGCAGGGGACCATGGCAAGGACATGGCTACACCTTC.

CDR3 sequence: CASSSRRLAGTNYEQYF. The CDR3 bases are TGCGCCAGCAGCTCTAGACGTCTAGCGGGGACTAATTACGAGCAGTACTTC. This sequence joins TRBV5-1 and TRBJ2-7, with TRBD2 identical over 9 bases. The V gene end was trimmed by 3 bases and the J gene end by 4 bases; junction bases not matched to a gene: 14. This CDR3 comprises 17 residues. Germline-derived CDR1 and CDR2 are SGHRS and YFSETQ.

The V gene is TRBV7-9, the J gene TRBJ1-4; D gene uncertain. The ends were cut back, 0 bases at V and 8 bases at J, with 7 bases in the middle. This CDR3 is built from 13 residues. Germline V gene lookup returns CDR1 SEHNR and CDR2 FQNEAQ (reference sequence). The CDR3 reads CASSLAQKEKLFF. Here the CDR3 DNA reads TGTGCCAGCAGCTTAGCCCAGAAAGAAAAACTGTTTTTT.

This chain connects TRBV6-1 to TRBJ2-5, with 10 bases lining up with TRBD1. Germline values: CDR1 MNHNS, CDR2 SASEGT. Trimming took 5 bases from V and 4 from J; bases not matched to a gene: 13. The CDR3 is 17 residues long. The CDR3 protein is CASSPGTGERTRETQYF. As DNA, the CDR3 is TGTGCCAGCAGTCCCGGGACAGGGGAACGGACGCGAGAGACCCAGTACTTC.

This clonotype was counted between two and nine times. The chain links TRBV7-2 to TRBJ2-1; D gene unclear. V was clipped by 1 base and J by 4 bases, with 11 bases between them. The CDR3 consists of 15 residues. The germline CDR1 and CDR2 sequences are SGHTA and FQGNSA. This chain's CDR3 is CASSLVWSVYNEQFF. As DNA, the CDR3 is TGTGCCAGCAGCTTAGTCTGGTCAGTTTACAATGAGCAGTTCTTC.

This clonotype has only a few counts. Here the CDR3 DNA reads TGCGCCAGCAGCCAAGAATCCGGAAATTCACCCCTCCACTTT. The encoded protein is CASSQESGNSPLHF. The rearrangement joins TRBV4-1 to TRBJ1-6; D is uncertain. Germline loops: CDR1 MGHRA, CDR2 YSYEKL. The CDR3 is 14 amino acids. With 0 bases removed from V and 7 bases from J, the gap between germline ends came to 7 bases.

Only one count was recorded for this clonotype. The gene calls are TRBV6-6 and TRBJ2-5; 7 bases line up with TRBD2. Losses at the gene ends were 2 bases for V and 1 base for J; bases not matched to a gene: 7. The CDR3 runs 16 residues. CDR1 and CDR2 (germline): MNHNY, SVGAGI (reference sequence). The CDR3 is CASSYGRAGIQETQYF. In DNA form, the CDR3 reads TGTGCCAGCAGTTACGGGCGAGCGGGGATCCAAGAGACCCAGTACTTC.

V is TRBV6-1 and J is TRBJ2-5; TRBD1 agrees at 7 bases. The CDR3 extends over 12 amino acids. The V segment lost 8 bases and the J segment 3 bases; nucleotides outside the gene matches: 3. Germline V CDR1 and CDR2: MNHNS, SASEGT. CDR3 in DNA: TGTGCCAGCCCAGACAGGGAAGAGACCCAGTACTTC. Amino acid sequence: CASPDREETQYF.

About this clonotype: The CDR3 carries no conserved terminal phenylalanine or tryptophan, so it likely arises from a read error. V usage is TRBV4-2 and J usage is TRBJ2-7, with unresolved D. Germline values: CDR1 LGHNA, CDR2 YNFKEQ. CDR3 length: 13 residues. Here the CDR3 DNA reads TGTGCCAGCAGACAAGAGGACTCCTACGAGCAGTACTGC. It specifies CASRQEDSYEQYC.

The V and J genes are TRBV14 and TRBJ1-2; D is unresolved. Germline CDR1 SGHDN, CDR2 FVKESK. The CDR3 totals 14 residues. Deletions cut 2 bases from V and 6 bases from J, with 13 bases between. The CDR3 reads CASSQSSRFNGYTF. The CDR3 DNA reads TGTGCCAGCAGCCAAAGTAGCAGGTTTAATGGCTACACCTTC.

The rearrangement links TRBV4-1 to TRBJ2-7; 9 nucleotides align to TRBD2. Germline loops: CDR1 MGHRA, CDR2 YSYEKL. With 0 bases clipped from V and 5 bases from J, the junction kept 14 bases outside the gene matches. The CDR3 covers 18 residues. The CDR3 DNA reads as TGCGCCAGCAGCCAAGATCTAGCGGGAATCCCACCTGTGAACGAGCAGTACTTC. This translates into CASSQDLAGIPPVNEQYF.

CDR3 in amino acids: CSARTRGHDEQFF. The CDR3 DNA is TGCAGTGCTAGGACGCGGGGGCACGATGAGCAGTTCTTC. V usage is TRBV20-1 and J usage is TRBJ2-1; tentatively, D is TRBD2 (7 bases). V was cut by 3 bases and J by 8 bases, with 14 bases left in between. From germline, CDR1 is DFQATT and CDR2 SNEGSKA (reference sequence). This CDR3 spans 13 amino acids.

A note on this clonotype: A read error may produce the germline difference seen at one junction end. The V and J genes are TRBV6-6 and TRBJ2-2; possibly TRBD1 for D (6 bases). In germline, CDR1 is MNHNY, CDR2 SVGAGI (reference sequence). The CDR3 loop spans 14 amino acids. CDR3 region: CASRPGTNTGERFF. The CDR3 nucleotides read TGTGCCAGCAGACCCGGGACAAACACCGGGGAGCGGTTTTTT.

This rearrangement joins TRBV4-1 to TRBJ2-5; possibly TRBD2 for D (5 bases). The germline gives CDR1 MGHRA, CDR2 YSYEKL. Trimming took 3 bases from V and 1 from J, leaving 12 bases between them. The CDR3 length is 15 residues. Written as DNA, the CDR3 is TGCGCCAGCAGCCACCAGGCGGACTTCCAAGAGACCCAGTACTTC. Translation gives CASSHQADFQETQYF.

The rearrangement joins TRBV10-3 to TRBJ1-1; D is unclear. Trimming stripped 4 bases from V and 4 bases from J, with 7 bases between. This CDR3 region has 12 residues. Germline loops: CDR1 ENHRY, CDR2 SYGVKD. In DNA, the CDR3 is TGTGCCATCAGTGGGGCGGGCACTGAAGCTTTCTTT. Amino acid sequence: CAISGAGTEAFF.

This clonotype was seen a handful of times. The CDR3 coding sequence is TGTGCCAGCAAGTTAACGAATTTGGACTATGGCTACACCTTC. Protein: CASKLTNLDYGYTF. The rearrangement joins TRBV6-5 to TRBJ1-2; D gene uncertain. The CDR3 is 14 residues long. V shed 7 bases and J shed 3 bases, with 15 bases lying between them. The germline V gene encodes CDR1 MNHEY and CDR2 SVGAGI.